This T cell receptor (beta chain) was found in a study of blood T cell repertoires in COVID-19. Across the study: From the United States, Italy and Spain came samples of acute and convalescent COVID-19. T cells, B-cell-depleted T cells, or PBMCs supplied cDNA or gDNA.

Trimming removed 5 bases from V and 2 bases from J, with 12 bases in between. Germline CDR1 reads MNHNY; CDR2 reads SVGAGI (reference sequence). This CDR3 is 14 amino acids long. Per the authors' pipeline: It was from reference gene primer amplification that nucleated cell counts were estimated. Produced via immunoSEQ multiplex PCR; TCRdb's table is partial and in-frame only. V, J and clone size were drawn from that table, and D and trimming were deduced from the DNA. The profile shows about 240,000 clones, around 83% of them singletons. The receptor was derived from a woman aged 55-70 years with active or convalescent COVID-19. The V gene is TRBV6-6, the J gene TRBJ1-2; unclear D gene. Sequenced input: peripheral blood. The CDR3 region is CASSKTRRNYGYTF. The CDR3 nucleotides are TGTGCCAGCAGTAAGACACGAAGAAACTATGGCTACACCTTC.